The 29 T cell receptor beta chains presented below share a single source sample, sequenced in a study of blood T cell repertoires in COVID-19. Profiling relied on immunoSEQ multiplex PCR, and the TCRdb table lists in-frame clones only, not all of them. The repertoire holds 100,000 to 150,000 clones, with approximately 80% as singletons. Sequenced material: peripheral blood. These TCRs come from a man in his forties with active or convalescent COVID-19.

CDR3 nucleotides: TGTGCCTCGTCGGAGGGAAACACCATATATTTT. Amino acids: CASSEGNTIYF. The rearrangement joins TRBV6-5 to TRBJ1-3; no reliable D call. This CDR3 region has 11 residues. V was cut by 11 bases and J by 4 bases, with 9 bases left in between. The germline CDR1 and CDR2 sequences are MNHEY and SVGAGI.

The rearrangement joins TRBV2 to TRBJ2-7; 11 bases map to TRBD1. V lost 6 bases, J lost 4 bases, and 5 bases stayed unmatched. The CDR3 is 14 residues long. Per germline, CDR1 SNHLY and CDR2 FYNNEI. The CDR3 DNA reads TGTGCCAGCAGCCTCCGGGACAGGGGGTACGAGCAGTACTTC. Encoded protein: CASSLRDRGYEQYF.

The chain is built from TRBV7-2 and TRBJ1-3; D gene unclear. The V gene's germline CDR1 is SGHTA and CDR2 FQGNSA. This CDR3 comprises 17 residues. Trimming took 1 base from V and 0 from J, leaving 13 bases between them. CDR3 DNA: TGTGCCAGCAGCTTAGAATATTCCCCTTACTCTGGAAACACCATATATTTT. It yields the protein CASSLEYSPYSGNTIYF.

The CDR3 region is CASSGQNQPQHF. CDR3 DNA sequence: TGTGCCAGCAGTGGACAGAATCAGCCCCAGCATTTT. The chain combines TRBV2 with TRBJ1-5; a weak D match, TRBD1 (5 bases). The ends were cut back, 4 bases at V and 4 bases at J, with 5 bases in the middle. Germline V gene sequence: CDR1 SNHLY, CDR2 FYNNEI. CDR3 length: 12 amino acids.

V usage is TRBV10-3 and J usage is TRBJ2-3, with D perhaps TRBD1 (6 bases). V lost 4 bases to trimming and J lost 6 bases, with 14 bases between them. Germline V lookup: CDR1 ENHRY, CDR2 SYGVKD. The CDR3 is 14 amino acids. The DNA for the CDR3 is TGTGCCATCAGTGTAGTCCAGGGGTCGGATACGCAGTATTTT. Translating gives CAISVVQGSDTQYF.

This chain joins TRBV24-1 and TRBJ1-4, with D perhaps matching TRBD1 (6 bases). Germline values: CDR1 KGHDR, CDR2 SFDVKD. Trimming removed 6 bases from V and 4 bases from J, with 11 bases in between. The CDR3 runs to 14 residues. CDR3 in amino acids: CATSPGTSNEKLFF. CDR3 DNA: TGTGCCACCAGTCCCGGGACAAGTAATGAAAAACTGTTTTTT.

CDR3 residues: CASSLDLGSGSYNEQFF. DNA for the CDR3: TGTGCCAGCAGCTTAGATCTAGGTAGCGGGAGTTACAATGAGCAGTTCTTC. The chain is built from TRBV11-2 and TRBJ2-1; TRBD2 matches at 9 bases. This CDR3 is 17 amino acids long. The junction had 7 bases not matched to a gene; V was cut back by 0 bases and J by 4 bases. Looked up from germline, CDR1 is SGHAT and CDR2 is FQNNGV.

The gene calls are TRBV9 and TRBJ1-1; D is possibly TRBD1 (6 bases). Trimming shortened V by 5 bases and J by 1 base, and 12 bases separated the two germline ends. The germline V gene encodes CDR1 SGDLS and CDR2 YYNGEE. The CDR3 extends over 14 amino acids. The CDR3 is CASSQGNGNTEAFF. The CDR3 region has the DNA TGTGCCAGCAGTCAGGGGAACGGGAACACTGAAGCTTTCTTT.

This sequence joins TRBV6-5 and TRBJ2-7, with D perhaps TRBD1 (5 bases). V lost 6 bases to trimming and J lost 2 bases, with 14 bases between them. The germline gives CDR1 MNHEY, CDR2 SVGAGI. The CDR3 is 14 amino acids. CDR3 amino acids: CASRLDRSTYEQYF. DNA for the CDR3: TGTGCCAGCAGACTCGACAGATCTACCTACGAGCAGTACTTC.

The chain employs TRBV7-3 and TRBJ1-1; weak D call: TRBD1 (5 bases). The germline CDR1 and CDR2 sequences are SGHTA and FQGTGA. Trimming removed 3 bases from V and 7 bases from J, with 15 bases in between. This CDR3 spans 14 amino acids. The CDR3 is CASSFIAGGSEAFF. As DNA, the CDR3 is TGTGCCAGCAGCTTCATTGCTGGGGGGAGTGAAGCTTTCTTT.

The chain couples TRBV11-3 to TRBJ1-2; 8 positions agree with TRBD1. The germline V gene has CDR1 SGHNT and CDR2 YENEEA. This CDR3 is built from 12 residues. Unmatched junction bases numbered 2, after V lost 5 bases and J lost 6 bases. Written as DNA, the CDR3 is TGTGCCAGCAGCACGACAGGGGATGGCTACACCTTC. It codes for CASSTTGDGYTF. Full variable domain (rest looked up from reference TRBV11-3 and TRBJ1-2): EAGVVQSPRYKIIEKKQPVAFWCNPISGHNTLYWYLQNLGQGPELLIRYENEEAVDDSQLPKDRFSAERLKGVDSTLKIQPAELGDSAVYLCASSTTGDGYTFGSGTRLTVV.

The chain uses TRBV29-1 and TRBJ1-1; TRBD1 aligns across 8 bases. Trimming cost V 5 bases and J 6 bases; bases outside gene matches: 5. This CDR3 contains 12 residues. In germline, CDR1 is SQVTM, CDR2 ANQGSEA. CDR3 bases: TGCAGCGTTTCAATACAGGGGGCTGAAGCTTTCTTT. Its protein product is CSVSIQGAEAFF.

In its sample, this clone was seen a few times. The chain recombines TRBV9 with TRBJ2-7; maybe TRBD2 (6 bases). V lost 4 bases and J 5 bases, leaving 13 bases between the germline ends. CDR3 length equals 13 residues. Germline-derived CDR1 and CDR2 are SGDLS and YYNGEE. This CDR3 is CASSPGSTHEQYF. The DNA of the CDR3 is TGTGCCAGCAGCCCCGGGAGCACCCACGAGCAGTACTTC.

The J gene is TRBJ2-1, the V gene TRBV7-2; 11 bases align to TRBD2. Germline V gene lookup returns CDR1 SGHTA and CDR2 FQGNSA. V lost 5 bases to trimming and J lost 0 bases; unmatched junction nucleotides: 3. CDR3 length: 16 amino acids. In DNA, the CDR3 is TGTGCCAGCAGCGCTAGCGGGGGGAGCTCCTACAATGAGCAGTTCTTC. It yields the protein CASSASGGSSYNEQFF.

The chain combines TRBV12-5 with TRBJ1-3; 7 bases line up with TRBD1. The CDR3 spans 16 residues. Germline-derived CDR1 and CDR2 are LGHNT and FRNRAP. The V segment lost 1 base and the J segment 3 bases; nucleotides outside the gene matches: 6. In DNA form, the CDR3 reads TGTGCTAGTGGTTTGGCCCCCGGGACAGTTGGAAACACCATATATTTT. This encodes CASGLAPGTVGNTIYF.

CDR3 residues: CASSQDTANEKLFF. The CDR3, as DNA: TGCGCCAGCAGCCAAGACACAGCTAATGAAAAACTGTTTTTT. The V gene is TRBV4-3, the J gene TRBJ1-4; no definite D call. Trimming stripped 0 bases from V and 3 bases from J, with 5 bases between. Germline V CDR1 and CDR2: LGHNA, YSLEER. CDR3 size: 14 residues.

This CDR3 reads CAWRGGAGYQPQHF. The DNA of the CDR3 is TGTGCCTGGAGGGGTGGGGCAGGGTATCAGCCCCAGCATTTT. The genes are TRBV30 and TRBJ1-5; perhaps TRBD1 as D (5 bases). Germline V CDR1 and CDR2: GTSNPN, SVGIG (reference sequence). V lost 3 bases, J lost 5 bases, and 14 bases lay in between. The CDR3 is 14 residues long.

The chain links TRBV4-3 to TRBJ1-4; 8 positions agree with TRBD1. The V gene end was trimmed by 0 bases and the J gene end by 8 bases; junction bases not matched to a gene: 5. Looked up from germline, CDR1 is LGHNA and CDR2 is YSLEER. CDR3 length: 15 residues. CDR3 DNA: TGCGCCAGCAGCCAAGATCACAGGGGGGCGGAAAAACTGTTTTTT. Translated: CASSQDHRGAEKLFF.

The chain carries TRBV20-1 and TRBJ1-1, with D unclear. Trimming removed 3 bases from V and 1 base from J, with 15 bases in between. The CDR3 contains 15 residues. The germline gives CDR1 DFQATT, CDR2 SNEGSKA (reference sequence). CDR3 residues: CSASGQARRNTEAFF. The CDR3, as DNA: TGCAGTGCTAGTGGTCAGGCCAGAAGGAACACTGAAGCTTTCTTT.

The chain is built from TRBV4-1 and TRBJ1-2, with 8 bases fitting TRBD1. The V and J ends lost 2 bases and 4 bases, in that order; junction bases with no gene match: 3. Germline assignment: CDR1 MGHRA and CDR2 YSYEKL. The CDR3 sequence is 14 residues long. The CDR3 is CASSQPTGGYGYTF. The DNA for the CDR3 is TGCGCCAGCAGCCAACCTACAGGGGGCTATGGCTACACCTTC.

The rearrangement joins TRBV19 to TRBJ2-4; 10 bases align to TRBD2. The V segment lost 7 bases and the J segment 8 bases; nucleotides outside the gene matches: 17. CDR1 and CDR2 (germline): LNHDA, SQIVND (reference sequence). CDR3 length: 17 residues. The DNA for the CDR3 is TGTGCCAGTAAGGGGCCGGTCCTAGCGGGAGATGCGGACATTCAGTACTTC. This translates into CASKGPVLAGDADIQYF.

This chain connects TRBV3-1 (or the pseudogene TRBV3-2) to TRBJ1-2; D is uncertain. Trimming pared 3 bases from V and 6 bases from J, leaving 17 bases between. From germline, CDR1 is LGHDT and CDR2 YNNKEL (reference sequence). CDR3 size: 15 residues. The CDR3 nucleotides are TGTGCCAGCAGCCACAACGGAGGGCGGCAGAATGGCTACACCTTC. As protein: CASSHNGGRQNGYTF.

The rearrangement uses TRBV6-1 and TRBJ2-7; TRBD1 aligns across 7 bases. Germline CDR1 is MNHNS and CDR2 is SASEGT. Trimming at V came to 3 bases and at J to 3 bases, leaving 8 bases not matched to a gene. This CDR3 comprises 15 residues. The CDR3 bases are TGTGCCAGCAGTGATTCCTGGCGACAGGGCTACGAGCAGTACTTC. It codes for CASSDSWRQGYEQYF.

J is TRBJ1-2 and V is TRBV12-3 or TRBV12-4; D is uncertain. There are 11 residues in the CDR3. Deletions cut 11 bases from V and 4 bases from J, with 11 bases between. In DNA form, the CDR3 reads TGTGCCGGCAAGGAGATCTATGGCTACACCTTC. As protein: CAGKEIYGYTF.

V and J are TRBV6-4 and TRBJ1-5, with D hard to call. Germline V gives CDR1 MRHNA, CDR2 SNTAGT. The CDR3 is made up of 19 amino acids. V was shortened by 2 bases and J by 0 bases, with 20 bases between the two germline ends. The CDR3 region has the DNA TGTGCCAGCAGTGACCGTCCGGGCCCCGGGGAGTATAGCAATCAGCCCCAGCATTTT. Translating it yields CASSDRPGPGEYSNQPQHF.

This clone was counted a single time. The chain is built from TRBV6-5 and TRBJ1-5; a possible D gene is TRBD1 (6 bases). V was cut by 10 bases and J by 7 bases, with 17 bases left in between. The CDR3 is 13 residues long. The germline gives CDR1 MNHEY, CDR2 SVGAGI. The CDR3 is CATGQGGRQPQHF. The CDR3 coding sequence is TGTGCCACCGGACAAGGGGGTAGACAGCCCCAGCATTTT.

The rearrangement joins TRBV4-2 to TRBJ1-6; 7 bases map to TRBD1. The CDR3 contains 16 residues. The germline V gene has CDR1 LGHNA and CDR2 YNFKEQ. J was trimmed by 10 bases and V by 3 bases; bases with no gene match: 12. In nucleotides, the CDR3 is TGTGCCAGCAGCCATCTCTACCCCGACAGGGTGTCACCCCTCCACTTT. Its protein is CASSHLYPDRVSPLHF.

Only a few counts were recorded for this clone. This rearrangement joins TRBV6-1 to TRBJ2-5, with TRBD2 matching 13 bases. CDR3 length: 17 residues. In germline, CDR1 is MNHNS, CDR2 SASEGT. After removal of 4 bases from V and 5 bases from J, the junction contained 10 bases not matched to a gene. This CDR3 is CASSGKLAGGPLETQYF. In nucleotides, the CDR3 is TGTGCCAGCAGTGGAAAACTAGCGGGAGGGCCCTTGGAGACCCAGTACTTC.

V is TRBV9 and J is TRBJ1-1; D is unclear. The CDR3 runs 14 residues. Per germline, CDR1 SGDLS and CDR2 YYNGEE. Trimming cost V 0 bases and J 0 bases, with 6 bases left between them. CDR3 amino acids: CASSVVTVNTEAFF. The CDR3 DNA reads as TGTGCCAGCAGCGTAGTCACGGTGAACACTGAAGCTTTCTTT.